The 30 T cell receptor beta chains below all came from one sample that was sequenced in a study of T cells after yellow fever vaccination. TCRdb re-derived calls from the 5' RACE reads in MiXCR, one entry per CDR3 protein. The sample holds hundreds of thousands of distinct CDR3 sequences; roughly 4% are singletons and the top ten take roughly a quarter. The source was PBMCs, collected on the day of the yellow fever booster vaccination. The receptors stem from a man in his late teens or twenties who received the YFV17D yellow fever vaccine.

The chain links TRBV7-2 to TRBJ1-2; D is possibly TRBD1 (6 bases). In germline, CDR1 is SGHTA, CDR2 FQGNSA. Trimming cost V 3 bases and J 5 bases, with 19 bases left between them. The length of the CDR3 is 16 residues. The CDR3 DNA reads as TGTGCCAGCAGCTTTACTCTGGGGGCCGCAAGTTATGGCTACACCTTC. This codes for CASSFTLGAASYGYTF.

This clonotype was seen many times. The V call is TRBV5-1, the J call TRBJ2-3; no clear D. The CDR3 sequence is 15 residues long. The V end was cut by 1 base, the J end by 1 base, with 10 bases between. Per germline, CDR1 SGHRS and CDR2 YFSETQ. The CDR3 reads CASSLMDEGTDTQYF. CDR3 in DNA: TGCGCCAGCAGCTTGATGGATGAAGGCACAGATACGCAGTATTTT.

This clonotype was recorded many times. The DNA of the CDR3 is TGCAGTGCTAGAAGAGCGGGGGGCCCCACAGATACGCAGTATTTT. It specifies CSARRAGGPTDTQYF. The rearrangement links TRBV20-1 to TRBJ2-3; 9 bases are a match to TRBD2. The V segment lost 2 bases and the J segment 2 bases; nucleotides outside the gene matches: 5. The CDR3 spans 15 residues. The germline V gene has CDR1 DFQATT and CDR2 SNEGSKA (reference sequence).

This clonotype was found many times. The rearrangement joins TRBV20-1 to TRBJ2-3; D is uncertain. Per the germline V gene, CDR1 is DFQATT and CDR2 is SNEGSKA (reference sequence). Trimming cost V 3 bases and J 2 bases, with 9 bases left between them. The CDR3 extends over 13 amino acids. The CDR3: CSASLPDTDTQYF. The CDR3 nucleotides are TGCAGTGCTAGCCTACCTGACACAGATACGCAGTATTTT.

There are a few counts of this clonotype. The gene calls are TRBV9 and TRBJ2-3; D gene ambiguous. The germline CDR1 and CDR2 sequences are SGDLS and YYNGEE. Deletions cut 0 bases from V and 4 bases from J, with 12 bases between. CDR3 length: 15 residues. The CDR3 spells CASSVVGSAADTQYF. The CDR3 DNA sequence: TGTGCCAGCAGCGTAGTGGGGTCTGCTGCAGATACGCAGTATTTT.

This clonotype was recorded many times. The chain links TRBV7-2 to TRBJ2-3; D call uncertain. This CDR3 spans 14 amino acids. Trimming pared 7 bases from V and 2 bases from J, leaving 13 bases between. Germline V gene data show CDR1 as SGHTA and CDR2 as FQGNSA. CDR3 sequence: CASTSWSFTDTQYF. Written as DNA, the CDR3 is TGTGCCAGCACCTCCTGGTCTTTCACAGATACGCAGTATTTT.

This clonotype was seen ten or more times. This rearrangement joins TRBV29-1 to TRBJ2-1, with a tentative D call TRBD1 (6 bases). From germline, CDR1 is SQVTM and CDR2 ANQGSEA. V was cut by 7 bases and J by 8 bases, with 15 bases left in between. The CDR3 extends over 12 amino acids. Here the CDR3 reads CSADSGVHEQFF. The CDR3 coding sequence is TGCAGCGCGGACAGCGGCGTCCATGAGCAGTTCTTC.

This clonotype appeared a few times. This chain joins TRBV12-3 or TRBV12-4 and TRBJ1-1; D gene uncertain. Trimming left V 7 bases short and J 2 bases short, with 17 bases between. The CDR3 spans 15 residues. CDR3 coding DNA: TGTGCCAGCACCCTTCGACCTTCCCCTAACACTGAAGCTTTCTTT. Translation gives CASTLRPSPNTEAFF.

Many counts were recorded for this clonotype. The gene calls are TRBV15 and TRBJ2-1; D ambiguous. Germline-derived CDR1 and CDR2 are LNHNV and YYDKDF (reference sequence). The V gene lost 2 bases and the J gene lost 4 bases, with 9 bases spanning the gap. CDR3 size: 14 residues. The CDR3 reads CATSRRTLYNEQFF. The CDR3, as DNA: TGTGCCACCAGCAGACGGACCCTATACAATGAGCAGTTCTTC.

Many counts were recorded for this clonotype. This chain uses TRBV12-3 or TRBV12-4 with TRBJ1-1, with D hard to call. This CDR3 region has 16 residues. Trimming stripped 6 bases from V and 1 base from J, with 18 bases between. CDR3 sequence (DNA): TGTGCCAGCAGCGCCTCCCCGACGAGCTCGAACACTGAAGCTTTCTTT. This translates into CASSASPTSSNTEAFF.

This clonotype was detected ten times or more. V and J are TRBV12-3 or TRBV12-4 and TRBJ2-7; D not certain. The CDR3 spans 13 residues. The ends were cut back, 3 bases at V and 3 bases at J, with 9 bases in the middle. The CDR3 coding sequence is TGTGCCAGCAGTTTTTCCTACGGCTACGAGCAGTACGTC. Protein: CASSFSYGYEQYV.

This clonotype showed up many times. The V and J genes are TRBV29-1 and TRBJ2-6; D gene ambiguous. Trimming took 4 bases from V and 0 from J, leaving 4 bases between them. The CDR3 consists of 13 residues. CDR1 and CDR2 from the germline V gene are SQVTM and ANQGSEA. The CDR3 DNA reads as TGCAGCGTTGGTATCTCTGGGGCCAACGTCCTGACTTTC. The encoded protein is CSVGISGANVLTF.

This clonotype has at least ten counts. The rearrangement joins TRBV28 to TRBJ2-5; perhaps TRBD2 as D (5 bases). The CDR3 has 13 residues. Germline V gene sequence: CDR1 MDHEN, CDR2 SYDVKM. V was pared by 7 bases and J by 5 bases, with 14 bases between. CDR3 protein: CASTLREVETQYF. The CDR3 nucleotides are TGTGCCAGCACCCTGAGGGAAGTGGAGACCCAGTACTTC. The entire variable domain, with the rest obtained from reference TRBV28 and TRBJ2-5, is as follows: DVKVTQSSRYLVKRTGEKVFLECVQDMDHENMFWYRQDPGLGLRLIYFSYDVKMKEKGDIPEGYSVSREKKERFSLILESASTNQTSMYLCASTLREVETQYFGPGTRLLVL.

This clonotype has at least ten counts. The chain links TRBV15 to TRBJ2-3; 10 bases match TRBD1. There are 16 residues in the CDR3. Germline loops: CDR1 LNHNV, CDR2 YYDKDF (reference sequence). V shed 0 bases and J 5 bases; nucleotides not matched to a gene: 5. CDR3 bases: TGTGCCACCAGCAGAGAGCCGGGACAGGGGAGAGATACGCAGTATTTT. Translation gives CATSREPGQGRDTQYF.

This clonotype has ten or more counts. This chain connects TRBV20-1 to TRBJ1-2; unclear D gene. The CDR3 extends over 12 amino acids. V lost 0 bases and J 5 bases, leaving 7 bases between the germline ends. Germline CDR1 DFQATT, CDR2 SNEGSKA (reference sequence). CDR3 amino acids: CSAREPEYGYTF. In nucleotides, the CDR3 is TGCAGTGCTAGAGAGCCCGAGTATGGCTACACCTTC.

The chain joins TRBV18 to TRBJ1-1; 11 nucleotides agree with TRBD1. This CDR3 has 14 residues. Germline CDR1 is KGHSH and CDR2 is LQKENI. Losses at the gene ends were 3 bases for V and 11 bases for J; bases not matched to a gene: 8. DNA for the CDR3: TGTGCCAGCTCACCGGGGGGACAGGGGGTTTACGCTTTCTTT. This translates into CASSPGGQGVYAFF.

This clonotype was detected only a few times. This sequence joins TRBV5-1 and TRBJ2-6; a possible D gene is TRBD1 (5 bases). Germline V gives CDR1 SGHRS, CDR2 YFSETQ. Between the trimmed V and J ends, which lost 0 bases and 3 bases, there was a span of 10 bases. The CDR3 has 16 residues. CDR3 DNA: TGCGCCAGCAGCTTGGTAGGGGCCTTTGGGGCCAACGTCCTGACTTTC. It is translated as CASSLVGAFGANVLTF.

This chain joins TRBV5-1 and TRBJ2-3, with TRBD1 identical over 11 bases. This CDR3 region has 16 residues. After removal of 4 bases from V and 7 bases from J, the junction contained 11 bases not matched to a gene. The germline gives CDR1 SGHRS, CDR2 YFSETQ. CDR3: CASSERTGGAFYTQYF. In DNA, the CDR3 is TGCGCCAGCAGCGAGAGGACAGGGGGCGCCTTTTATACGCAGTATTTT.

This clonotype was counted between two and nine times. This sequence joins TRBV18 and TRBJ1-5; no definite D call. There are 15 residues in the CDR3. The V end was cut by 1 base, the J end by 4 bases, with 11 bases between. Germline V gene sequence: CDR1 KGHSH, CDR2 LQKENI. The chain's CDR3 is CASSPLEVKNQPQHF. In nucleotides, the CDR3 is TGTGCCAGCTCACCACTGGAGGTTAAGAATCAGCCCCAGCATTTT.

This clonotype was counted ten times or more. The rearrangement uses TRBV12-3 or TRBV12-4 and TRBJ1-1; 7 bases map to TRBD1. With V trimmed by 6 bases and J by 8 bases, 9 bases remained unmatched. The CDR3 spans 13 residues. The CDR3 loop reads CASSQGVDREAFF. The CDR3, as DNA: TGTGCCAGCAGCCAGGGGGTTGACAGAGAAGCTTTCTTT.

This clonotype has at least ten counts. The rearrangement links TRBV15 to TRBJ2-5; possible D gene TRBD2, 6 bases. The length of the CDR3 is 15 residues. V was cut by 0 bases and J by 2 bases, with 10 bases left in between. CDR1 and CDR2 (germline): LNHNV, YYDKDF (reference sequence). The CDR3 spells CATSREGDLQETQYF. CDR3 DNA: TGTGCCACCAGCAGAGAGGGGGACTTACAAGAGACCCAGTACTTC.

The genes are TRBV6-6 and TRBJ2-3; D gene unclear. Per the germline V gene, CDR1 is MNHNY and CDR2 is SVGAGI (reference sequence). This CDR3 spans 14 amino acids. The V gene lost 7 bases and the J gene lost 0 bases, with 11 bases spanning the gap. In nucleotides, the CDR3 is TGTGCCAGCACTCACCGGTCGAGCACAGATACGCAGTATTTT. This encodes CASTHRSSTDTQYF.

This clonotype was counted many times. This chain joins TRBV18 and TRBJ2-1, with TRBD1 identical over 8 bases. The CDR3 runs to 15 residues. CDR1 and CDR2 (germline): KGHSH, LQKENI. V lost 3 bases to trimming and J lost 6 bases; unmatched junction nucleotides: 7. The CDR3 loop reads CASSPGTGEINEQFF. Written as DNA, the CDR3 is TGTGCCAGCTCACCGGGGACAGGAGAGATCAATGAGCAGTTCTTC.

This clonotype came up a few times. The chain employs TRBV27 and TRBJ1-1; TRBD1 aligns across 7 bases. The germline gives CDR1 MNHEY, CDR2 SMNVEV (reference sequence). This CDR3 region has 14 residues. The junction had 10 bases not matched to a gene; V was cut back by 8 bases and J by 4 bases. The CDR3 DNA sequence: TGTGCCAGCGGGGGCAGGGGGTATATCACTGAAGCTTTCTTT. Protein sequence: CASGGRGYITEAFF.

As to this clonotype: Likely a read error: the CDR3 ends without its conserved phenylalanine or tryptophan. The chain has TRBV2 and TRBJ1-3; D is undetermined. Germline lookup yields CDR1 SNHLY and CDR2 FYNNEI. CDR3 size: 13 residues. Between the trimmed V and J ends, which lost 7 bases and 2 bases, there was a span of 9 bases. The CDR3 is CASTGRAGNTIYI. CDR3 coding DNA: TGTGCCAGCACTGGGAGAGCTGGAAACACCATATATATT.

A remark on this clonotype: A read error may explain this, as a much larger clone is one base away. The chain is built from TRBV3-1 and TRBJ2-7; 10 nucleotides line up with TRBD1. Germline V gene lookup returns CDR1 LGHDT and CDR2 YNNKEL (reference sequence). CDR3 length equals 15 residues. Trimming at V came to 2 bases and at J to 6 bases, leaving 7 bases not matched to a gene. CDR3 DNA sequence: TGTGCCAGCAGCCAACCGACAGGGGGCCGGAGCGAGCAGTACTTC. Translation gives CASSQPTGGRSEQYF.

This clonotype was seen ten or more times. The V gene is TRBV5-1, the J gene TRBJ2-1, with 12 bases identical to TRBD2. CDR3 length: 16 amino acids. V lost 0 bases and J lost 5; bases outside the gene matches: 3. From germline, CDR1 is SGHRS and CDR2 YFSETQ. The CDR3 DNA sequence: TGCGCCAGCAGCTTGGGTCCTAGCGGGGGGGACAATGAGCAGTTCTTC. This codes for CASSLGPSGGDNEQFF.

This clonotype came up a few times. V and J are TRBV4-2 and TRBJ2-1; TRBD2 matches 7 bases. CDR3 size: 13 residues. J gave up 8 bases and V 0 bases, and 1 base lay outside the gene matches. Germline V gene lookup returns CDR1 LGHNA and CDR2 YNFKEQ. The CDR3 DNA is TGTGCCAGCAGCCAAGATGGGGGGGATGAGCAGTTCTTC. It translates to CASSQDGGDEQFF.

The rearrangement uses TRBV20-1 and TRBJ2-2, with 9 positions matching TRBD1. Germline CDR1 and CDR2: DFQATT and SNEGSKA (reference sequence). V trimming: 6 bases; J trimming: 6 bases; junction bases outside the gene matches: 11. The CDR3 is made up of 15 amino acids. This CDR3 is CSAAVHRGRAGELFF. The DNA of the CDR3 is TGCAGTGCCGCTGTTCACAGGGGGCGGGCCGGGGAGCTGTTTTTT.

At least ten counts were recorded for this clonotype. The chain combines TRBV5-1 with TRBJ2-2; no reliable D call. This CDR3 region has 16 residues. Germline V CDR1 and CDR2: SGHRS, YFSETQ. V was clipped by 4 bases and J by 1 base, with 14 bases between them. Here the CDR3 reads CASSPLGSENTGELFF. Here the CDR3 DNA reads TGCGCCAGCAGCCCCTTGGGCAGTGAGAACACCGGGGAGCTGTTTTTT.